This passage covers 27 T cell receptor beta chains from one sample sequenced in a study of blood T cells in healthy people across ages. The use of a sample-barcoded 5' primer and a J-beta primer mix characterized a second PCR of roughly 6 to 12 cycles. MiXCR, applied by TCRdb to the 5' RACE reads, yields one record per CDR3 protein. Found here are approximately 1.5 million distinct CDR3 sequences, around 36% of them singletons; the top ten hold approximately 10%. Specimen: blood. The receptor set was obtained from a woman aged 25-40 years in good health.

On this clonotype: Just one base apart from a much larger clone, this may be a read error. The chain carries TRBV10-3 and TRBJ1-2; D gene ambiguous. The CDR3 runs to 14 residues. Germline CDR1 ENHRY, CDR2 SYGVKD. V was clipped by 6 bases and J by 3 bases, with 14 bases between them. The CDR3 DNA follows: TGTGCCATCAGGGATGGGTCAGTCTACTATGGCTACACCTTC. Protein sequence: CAIRDGSVYYGYTF.

Notes on this clonotype: This sequence may be a read error, since a much larger clone differs from it by one base. The genes are TRBV29-1 and TRBJ1-5; no firm D call. The CDR3 has 13 amino acids. CDR1 is SQVTM and CDR2 is ANQGSEA in the germline V gene. In nucleotides, the CDR3 is TGCAGCGCCACGCCGGGCGAGAATCGGCCCCAGCATTTT. Translating gives CSATPGENRPQHF.

The sample holds a few counts of this clonotype. This chain joins TRBV4-1 and TRBJ2-2; 7 bases agree with TRBD1. The length of the CDR3 is 17 residues. Germline lookup yields CDR1 MGHRA and CDR2 YSYEKL. The V and J ends lost 0 bases and 3 bases, in that order; junction bases with no gene match: 7. CDR3 bases: TGCGCCAGCAGCCAAGATGGAAGGGGGCTGGACACCGGGGAGCTGTTTTTT. Protein sequence: CASSQDGRGLDTGELFF.

The chain employs TRBV6-5 and TRBJ1-1; tentative D call: TRBD1 (5 bases). Per germline, CDR1 MNHEY and CDR2 SVGAGI. Trimming removed 9 bases from V and 7 bases from J, with 12 bases in between. This CDR3 comprises 11 residues. The CDR3 sequence is CASRGGLEAFF. CDR3 nucleotide sequence: TGTGCCAGTAGGGGCGGTCTTGAAGCTTTCTTT.

This clonotype turned up a few times. The rearrangement joins TRBV20-1 to TRBJ2-4; unclear D gene. Germline loops: CDR1 DFQATT, CDR2 SNEGSKA (reference sequence). The CDR3 consists of 17 residues. V was shortened by 3 bases and J by 0 bases, with 18 bases between the two germline ends. The DNA of the CDR3 is TGCAGTGCTAGGGCGGTCACTACGATATTAGCCAAAAACATTCAGTACTTC. It yields the protein CSARAVTTILAKNIQYF.

V usage is TRBV13 and J usage is TRBJ2-7; D possibly matches TRBD1 or TRBD2 (5 bases each). The V end was cut by 5 bases, the J end by 6 bases, with 14 bases between. CDR3 length: 13 residues. The germline V gene encodes CDR1 PRHDT and CDR2 FYEKMQ (reference sequence). The CDR3 nucleotides read TGTGCCAGCAGCCCCGCCGGGGCGCGCGAGCAGTACTTC. It specifies CASSPAGAREQYF.

The chain combines TRBV28 with TRBJ1-5, with D tentatively TRBD1 (5 bases). CDR1 is MDHEN, CDR2 SYDVKM, per germline. Trimming pared 8 bases from V and 6 bases from J, leaving 17 bases between. The CDR3 contains 14 residues. The chain's CDR3 is CASLPGGILQPQHF. CDR3 in DNA: TGTGCCAGCCTCCCTGGGGGAATACTTCAGCCCCAGCATTTT.

The V and J genes are TRBV7-9 and TRBJ2-2, with D perhaps TRBD2 (6 bases). The germline V gene encodes CDR1 SEHNR and CDR2 FQNEAQ (reference sequence). With 5 bases removed from V and 3 bases from J, the gap between germline ends came to 13 bases. This CDR3 is built from 15 residues. This CDR3 reads CASSPTTSYTGELFF. In nucleotides, the CDR3 is TGTGCCAGCAGCCCGACTACTAGCTACACCGGGGAGCTGTTTTTT.

This clonotype has only a few counts. The chain couples TRBV20-1 to TRBJ1-4; no clear D. V was cut by 3 bases and J by 0 bases, with 11 bases left in between. The CDR3 is 15 residues long. Germline values: CDR1 DFQATT, CDR2 SNEGSKA (reference sequence). The CDR3 DNA reads as TGCAGTGCTAGTTCGGCAGATGCAACTAATGAAAAACTGTTTTTT. Its translation: CSASSADATNEKLFF.

This clonotype was counted only a few times. The chain links TRBV6-1 to TRBJ2-7; a possible D gene is TRBD1 (6 bases). Germline CDR1 MNHNS, CDR2 SASEGT. This CDR3 is 14 amino acids long. Trimming removed 2 bases from V and 3 bases from J, with 11 bases in between. CDR3 sequence reads: CASSERDTNYEQYF. The CDR3 nucleotides read TGTGCCAGCAGTGAACGGGACACTAACTACGAGCAGTACTTC.

The chain carries TRBV21-1 and TRBJ2-7; no check of the table's D call, TRBD1, against the DNA was made. TRBV21-1 is a known pseudogene. The CDR3 is 16 residues long. The CDR3 spells CASSNEGQGSSYEQYF. The CDR3 DNA reads TGTGCCAGCAGCAACGAAGGACAGGGGAGCTCCTACGAGCAGTACTTC.

This chain connects TRBV20-1 to TRBJ2-5; D may correspond to TRBD1 or TRBD2 (5 bases each). V was clipped by 4 bases and J by 11 bases, with 26 bases between them. Germline CDR1 is DFQATT and CDR2 is SNEGSKA (reference sequence). The CDR3 loop spans 15 amino acids. The DNA of the CDR3 is TGCAGTGCTACCCCTTTTGGGACGGTCTCCTACGAACAGTACTTC. This encodes CSATPFGTVSYEQYF.

The chain links TRBV4-1 to TRBJ2-7; 7 bases are shared with TRBD2. From germline, CDR1 is MGHRA and CDR2 YSYEKL. With 5 bases clipped from V and 3 bases from J, the junction kept 10 bases outside the gene matches. CDR3 length: 15 amino acids. CDR3 protein: CASSSFATSDYEQYF. CDR3 bases: TGCGCCAGCAGCTCATTCGCCACTAGCGACTACGAGCAGTACTTC.

The chain carries TRBV30 and TRBJ1-4; D remains unclear. Germline CDR1 GTSNPN, CDR2 SVGIG (reference sequence). Trimming cost V 5 bases and J 4 bases, with 23 bases left between them. This CDR3 is 17 amino acids long. Here the CDR3 DNA reads TGTGCCTGGGGGGTGATGAGTAAGGTTCTGAGTAATGAAAAACTGTTTTTT. Translation gives CAWGVMSKVLSNEKLFF.

This clonotype was seen only a few times. The V gene is TRBV3-1, the J gene TRBJ2-3; a weak D match, TRBD2 (5 bases). CDR3 length: 15 residues. CDR1 LGHDT and CDR2 YNNKEL come from the germline V gene (reference sequence). Trimming left V 4 bases short and J 0 bases short, with 11 bases between. Here the CDR3 DNA reads TGTGCCAGCAGCCGCCGGGAAACGAGCACAGATACGCAGTATTTT. Its translation: CASSRRETSTDTQYF.

This chain links TRBV4-1 with TRBJ2-6; 10 bases are a match to TRBD1. J gave up 0 bases and V 4 bases, and 6 bases lay outside the gene matches. Looked up from germline, CDR1 is MGHRA and CDR2 is YSYEKL. The CDR3 totals 18 residues. CDR3 protein: CASSLGTGELSGANVLTF. The CDR3 bases are TGCGCCAGCAGCCTTGGGACAGGGGAACTCTCTGGGGCCAACGTCCTGACTTTC.

This chain uses TRBV20-1 with TRBJ2-1, with D perhaps TRBD2 (5 bases). The germline gives CDR1 DFQATT, CDR2 SNEGSKA (reference sequence). Trimming left V 6 bases short and J 2 bases short, with 11 bases between. The CDR3 loop spans 13 amino acids. The CDR3 region is CSAPQRTYNEQFF. CDR3 DNA: TGCAGTGCGCCCCAGCGGACCTACAATGAGCAGTTCTTC.

This clonotype was counted a few times. V is TRBV4-1 and J is TRBJ2-7; D is unresolved. Germline loops: CDR1 MGHRA, CDR2 YSYEKL. The CDR3 length is 11 residues. V was clipped by 8 bases and J by 4 bases, with 9 bases between them. The CDR3 DNA reads as TGCGCCAGCTTCTATCCGTACGAGCAGTACTTC. This translates into CASFYPYEQYF.

The chain links TRBV6-1 to TRBJ2-7; TRBD1 matches at 7 bases. There are 17 residues in the CDR3. The trim removed 6 bases at V and 2 bases at J, leaving 16 bases unmatched. Germline-derived CDR1 and CDR2 are MNHNS and SASEGT. The CDR3 DNA reads as TGTGCCAGCAGAAAACAGGTGGGGACAGTCGAAGCCTACGAGCAGTACTTC. Its protein is CASRKQVGTVEAYEQYF.

This clonotype was seen more than once but under ten times. This may be a read error: a much more frequent sequence differs by one nucleotide. This chain links TRBV29-1 with TRBJ2-5; perhaps D is TRBD1 or TRBD2 (5 bases each). Gene TRBJ2-7 matches the end of the DNA better, so the J call may be wrong. The CDR3 has 11 amino acids. The germline V gene encodes CDR1 SQVTM and CDR2 ANQGSEA. CDR3 in amino acids: CSVGTLCEQYF. The DNA of the CDR3 is TGCAGCGTGGGGACCCTCTGCGAGCAGTACTTC.

CDR3 DNA: TGTGCCAGCAGTTTATTCCTTACGGGGGGCGATGGGCCAGACAATGAGCAGTTCTTC. It yields the protein CASSLFLTGGDGPDNEQFF. The chain joins TRBV28 to TRBJ2-1; maybe TRBD2 (7 bases). This CDR3 is 19 amino acids long. Germline CDR1 is MDHEN and CDR2 is SYDVKM. V was shortened by 1 base and J by 5 bases, with 24 bases between the two germline ends. The full variable domain, completed using reference TRBV28 and TRBJ2-1, is DVKVTQSSRYLVKRTGEKVFLECVQDMDHENMFWYRQDPGLGLRLIYFSYDVKMKEKGDIPEGYSVSREKKERFSLILESASTNQTSMYLCASSLFLTGGDGPDNEQFFGPGTRLTVL.

The chain links TRBV5-4 to TRBJ2-7; perhaps TRBD2 as D (5 bases). Trimming took off 4 bases at V and 2 bases at J, with 22 bases between the two ends. The CDR3 is 17 amino acids. Germline V lookup: CDR1 SGHNT, CDR2 YYREEE (reference sequence). CDR3 amino acids: CASSPEARGYRTYEQYF. The CDR3 DNA reads as TGTGCCAGCAGCCCGGAAGCTAGAGGGTATCGAACCTACGAGCAGTACTTC.

This chain links TRBV4-2 with TRBJ2-7; TRBD1 matches 7 bases. With 0 bases clipped from V and 3 bases from J, the junction kept 8 bases outside the gene matches. Germline V CDR1 and CDR2: LGHNA, YNFKEQ. The CDR3 runs 16 residues. The CDR3 nucleotides read TGTGCCAGCAGCCAAGATCATCAGACAGGGTGCTACGAGCAGTACTTC. This sequence encodes CASSQDHQTGCYEQYF.

The rearrangement links TRBV5-1 to TRBJ2-7, with 9 bases identical to TRBD1. The length of the CDR3 is 15 residues. After removal of 4 bases from V and 5 bases from J, the junction contained 10 bases not matched to a gene. CDR1 and CDR2 (germline): SGHRS, YFSETQ. Written as DNA, the CDR3 is TGCGCCAGCAGCATATACCGGGGACAGGGCAACGAGCAGTACTTC. It encodes CASSIYRGQGNEQYF.

This clonotype was seen a few times. V and J are TRBV7-3 and TRBJ2-3, with unresolved D. The germline gives CDR1 SGHTA, CDR2 FQGTGA. Trimming cost V 5 bases and J 6 bases, with 15 bases left between them. The CDR3 contains 14 residues. The CDR3 spells CASSRLHGFDTQYF. Written as DNA, the CDR3 is TGTGCCAGCAGCCGTTTACACGGATTTGATACGCAGTATTTT.

V is TRBV6-5 and J is TRBJ2-7, with 7 positions matching TRBD1. This CDR3 has 15 amino acids. Germline CDR1 is MNHEY and CDR2 is SVGAGI. After removal of 5 bases from V and 5 bases from J, the junction contained 12 bases not matched to a gene. CDR3 residues: CASSRGGGRGHEQYF. The CDR3, as DNA: TGTGCCAGCAGTCGAGGGGGCGGCAGGGGTCACGAGCAGTACTTC.

The CDR3 bases are TGTGCCAGCAGCTTAAGCGTTGGGGGCGAGAATGAGCAGTTCTTC. Protein sequence: CASSLSVGGENEQFF. The rearrangement uses TRBV11-2 and TRBJ2-1, with D possibly matching TRBD1 (6 bases). Trimming took off 2 bases at V and 7 bases at J, with 15 bases between the two ends. Germline lookup yields CDR1 SGHAT and CDR2 FQNNGV. The CDR3 is made up of 15 amino acids.